These 30 T cell receptor beta chains came from one sample sequenced in a study of T cell responses to AZD1222 COVID-19 vaccine. TCRdb keeps only in-frame clones here, not all; method: immunoSEQ multiplex PCR. Among 65,000 to 80,000 clones, 75% to 90% were seen once, and the ten largest hold under 25%. The sample in question was peripheral blood, obtained on day 0 of AZD1222 vaccination. Receptors were obtained from an adult in good health.

The chain carries TRBV30 and TRBJ2-1; D gene ambiguous. Per the germline V gene, CDR1 is GTSNPN and CDR2 is SVGIG (reference sequence). V was clipped by 5 bases and J by 10 bases, with 9 bases between them. The CDR3 consists of 10 residues. In DNA form, the CDR3 reads TGTGCCTGGTCGGAGATGGAGCAGTTCTTC. It specifies CAWSEMEQFF. Full variable domain (outside the CDR3, taken from reference TRBV30 and TRBJ2-1): SQTIHQWPATLVQPVGSPLSLECTVEGTSNPNLYWYRQAAGRGLQLLFYSVGIGQISSEVPQNLSASRPQDRQFILSSKKLLLSDSGFYLCAWSEMEQFFGPGTRLTVL.

The chain links TRBV5-1 to TRBJ2-7; possible D gene TRBD1, 6 bases. CDR3 length: 13 amino acids. Between the trimmed V and J ends, which lost 6 bases and 4 bases, there was a span of 14 bases. Germline lookup yields CDR1 SGHRS and CDR2 YFSETQ. CDR3 in DNA: TGCGCCAGCAAGTGGGACAAACGTTACGAGCAGTACTTC. The encoded protein is CASKWDKRYEQYF.

J is TRBJ1-2 and V is TRBV30; 8 nucleotides align to TRBD1. Germline CDR1 is GTSNPN and CDR2 is SVGIG (reference sequence). V lost 5 bases and J lost 12; bases outside the gene matches: 11. CDR3 length: 12 residues. CDR3 loop: CAWRKQGESHTF. The CDR3, as DNA: TGTGCCTGGCGGAAACAGGGGGAATCCCACACCTTC. The full variable domain, completed using reference TRBV30 and TRBJ1-2, is SQTIHQWPATLVQPVGSPLSLECTVEGTSNPNLYWYRQAAGRGLQLLFYSVGIGQISSEVPQNLSASRPQDRQFILSSKKLLLSDSGFYLCAWRKQGESHTFGSGTRLTVV.

The J gene is TRBJ2-6, the V gene TRBV5-1, with TRBD1 as a possible D gene (5 bases). Germline V gene sequence: CDR1 SGHRS, CDR2 YFSETQ. V was shortened by 0 bases and J by 5 bases, with 15 bases between the two germline ends. There are 17 residues in the CDR3. In DNA, the CDR3 is TGCGCCAGCAGCTTGGTTCGACAGAGCTGGAGGGCCAACGTCCTGACTTTC. Translation: CASSLVRQSWRANVLTF.

The table lists this clone with a few counts. J is TRBJ2-7 and V is TRBV12-5, with TRBD2 matching 7 bases. This CDR3 has 15 residues. Trimming took 5 bases from V and 2 from J; bases not matched to a gene: 9. CDR1 is LGHNT, CDR2 FRNRAP, per germline. CDR3 nucleotide sequence: TGTGCTAGTGGTACCCTAGCGGATTCAACCTACGAGCAGTACTTC. Protein product: CASGTLADSTYEQYF.

This clone was seen a handful of times. The chain employs TRBV4-2 and TRBJ1-2; D is undetermined. Germline loops: CDR1 LGHNA, CDR2 YNFKEQ. This CDR3 has 11 amino acids. Trimming took 3 bases from V and 3 from J, leaving 2 bases between them. Written as DNA, the CDR3 is TGTGCCAGCAGCCAGCACTATGGCTACACCTTC. Amino acid sequence: CASSQHYGYTF.

J is TRBJ2-7 and V is TRBV19; D unclear. Germline CDR1 is LNHDA and CDR2 is SQIVND (reference sequence). Deletions cut 9 bases from V and 3 bases from J, with 15 bases between. The CDR3 loop spans 13 amino acids. The CDR3 sequence is CASGSGTFYEQYF. CDR3 DNA: TGTGCCAGCGGGTCGGGTACGTTCTACGAGCAGTACTTC. Based on the CDR3 plus reference TRBV19 and TRBJ2-7, the full variable domain is DGGITQSPKYLFRKEGQNVTLSCEQNLNHDAMYWYRQDPGQGLRLIYYSQIVNDFQKGDIAEGYSVSREKKESFPLTVTSAQKNPTAFYLCASGSGTFYEQYFGPGTRLTVT.

This clone was counted only a few times. The genes are TRBV19 and TRBJ2-3; possibly TRBD2 for D (6 bases). The V and J ends lost 5 bases and 2 bases respectively, with 11 bases between them. CDR1 is LNHDA and CDR2 is SQIVND in the germline V gene (reference sequence). CDR3 length: 14 residues. As DNA, the CDR3 is TGTGCCAGTAGTGCTGCGGGACCCACAGATACGCAGTATTTT. Translating gives CASSAAGPTDTQYF.

The rearrangement joins TRBV11-3 to TRBJ2-7; D possibly corresponds to TRBD1 (5 bases). The CDR3 extends over 15 amino acids. Germline V gives CDR1 SGHNT, CDR2 YENEEA. Trimming pared 1 base from V and 0 bases from J, leaving 10 bases between. The CDR3 DNA reads as TGTGCCAGCAGCTTAGGATGGGGCGGCTCCTACGAGCAGTACTTC. Translating gives CASSLGWGGSYEQYF.

This chain links TRBV11-2 with TRBJ2-5; perhaps D is TRBD1 or TRBD2 (5 bases each). The V end was cut by 2 bases, the J end by 3 bases, with 13 bases between. The length of the CDR3 is 15 residues. Germline CDR1 is SGHAT and CDR2 is FQNNGV. The CDR3 bases are TGTGCCAGCAGCTTACTTGGGGGATTAGAAGAGACCCAGTACTTC. This sequence encodes CASSLLGGLEETQYF.

This chain joins TRBV11-3 and TRBJ2-3; the D gene could be TRBD1 or TRBD2 (6 bases each). Germline CDR1 SGHNT, CDR2 YENEEA. V was pared by 5 bases and J by 4 bases, with 13 bases between. The length of the CDR3 is 14 residues. The CDR3 DNA reads TGTGCCAGCAGCGTGATTGGGGGGCCAGATACGCAGTATTTT. Translated: CASSVIGGPDTQYF.

The CDR3 DNA reads as TGTGCCAGTAGTATCTTGCAGGGGGTGGACACTGAAGCTTTCTTT. Its translation: CASSILQGVDTEAFF. This rearrangement joins TRBV19 to TRBJ1-1; 7 nucleotides match TRBD1. Looked up from germline, CDR1 is LNHDA and CDR2 is SQIVND (reference sequence). CDR3 length equals 15 residues. V was clipped by 3 bases and J by 3 bases; unmatched bases: 7.

The J gene is TRBJ1-5, the V gene TRBV18, with D possibly TRBD1 on 6 matching bases. Germline V gives CDR1 KGHSH, CDR2 LQKENI. Trimming removed 3 bases at V and 6 bases at J, with 15 bases between. The CDR3 runs 15 residues. Written as DNA, the CDR3 is TGTGCCAGCTCACCGACTGGGACAAGGACTCAGCCCCAGCATTTT. Translating gives CASSPTGTRTQPQHF.

The genes are TRBV30 and TRBJ2-1, with 7 bases fitting TRBD2. The CDR3 totals 15 residues. Germline lookup yields CDR1 GTSNPN and CDR2 SVGIG (reference sequence). Germline trimming cut 3 bases from V and 4 bases from J; bases unmatched to any gene: 9. The CDR3, as DNA: TGTGCCTGGAGCTTATTTTCGGGGGGTTACAATGAGCAGTTCTTC. Amino acid sequence: CAWSLFSGGYNEQFF.

The CDR3 nucleotides are TGTGCCAGCAGCCCGGGACAGGGGTGGGACACCGGGGAGCTGTTTTTT. This codes for CASSPGQGWDTGELFF. The chain links TRBV5-4 to TRBJ2-2; 10 positions agree with TRBD1. Trimming at V came to 4 bases and at J to 3 bases, leaving 6 bases not matched to a gene. The CDR3 loop spans 16 amino acids. Germline V lookup: CDR1 SGHNT, CDR2 YYREEE (reference sequence).

This clone has just one count. This chain uses TRBV6-5 with TRBJ1-1; D gene unclear. Trimming pared 8 bases from V and 8 bases from J, leaving 18 bases between. The CDR3 sequence is 13 residues long. Germline V gene sequence: CDR1 MNHEY, CDR2 SVGAGI. The CDR3 nucleotides read TGTGCCAGCTACCTGACCCATATCATAGAAGCTTTCTTT. Amino acids: CASYLTHIIEAFF.

The chain recombines TRBV28 with TRBJ1-6; no definite D call. Per germline, CDR1 MDHEN and CDR2 SYDVKM. The CDR3 has 13 residues. V lost 6 bases and J 9 bases, leaving 12 bases between the germline ends. CDR3 sequence: CASSPHAISPLHF. CDR3 sequence (DNA): TGTGCCAGCAGCCCCCATGCCATTTCACCCCTCCACTTT. Variable domain in full (rest from reference TRBV28 and TRBJ1-6): DVKVTQSSRYLVKRTGEKVFLECVQDMDHENMFWYRQDPGLGLRLIYFSYDVKMKEKGDIPEGYSVSREKKERFSLILESASTNQTSMYLCASSPHAISPLHFGNGTRLTVT.

This clone appeared once. This CDR3 is CAICAGASSDEQFF. The CDR3 nucleotides are TGTGCCATCTGCGCGGGAGCCAGCTCCGATGAGCAGTTCTTC. This chain links TRBV10-3 with TRBJ2-1, with 7 bases aligning to TRBD2. The CDR3 consists of 14 residues. V was pared by 8 bases and J by 8 bases, with 12 bases of the junction left unmatched. Germline-derived CDR1 and CDR2 are ENHRY and SYGVKD.

In this sample, this clone turned up once. The J gene is TRBJ1-5, the V gene TRBV10-3, with D hard to call. The CDR3 contains 16 residues. V gave up 3 bases and J gave up 2 bases, with 14 bases separating them. Looked up from germline, CDR1 is ENHRY and CDR2 is SYGVKD. CDR3: CAISDPTTRGNQPQHF. CDR3 nucleotide sequence: TGTGCCATCAGTGATCCGACCACCCGGGGCAATCAGCCCCAGCATTTT.

This rearrangement joins TRBV9 to TRBJ1-4; 9 nucleotides agree with TRBD1. The length of the CDR3 is 14 residues. V dropped 2 bases and J dropped 8; count of bases not matched to a gene: 4. Germline CDR1 SGDLS, CDR2 YYNGEE. For the CDR3, the DNA is TGTGCCAGCAGCGTCGGGACAGGGAGGGAAAAACTGTTTTTT. It codes for CASSVGTGREKLFF.

The DNA of the CDR3 is TGCGCCAGCAGCCAAGAAACCTACACTGAAGCTTTCTTT. Its protein product is CASSQETYTEAFF. The rearrangement joins TRBV4-1 to TRBJ1-1; no clear D gene. Trimming removed 0 bases at V and 3 bases at J, with 5 bases between. Germline loops: CDR1 MGHRA, CDR2 YSYEKL. CDR3 length equals 13 residues.

This chain joins TRBV6-2 or TRBV6-3 and TRBJ2-3; TRBD2 aligns across 13 bases. The CDR3 contains 18 residues. The germline gives CDR1 MNHEY, CDR2 SVGEGT. Germline trimming cut 1 base from V and 5 bases from J; bases unmatched to any gene: 9. The CDR3 DNA reads as TGTGCCAGCAGTTACTATCAGACTAGCGGGAGGTCGGGAGATACGCAGTATTTT. It translates to CASSYYQTSGRSGDTQYF.

The chain combines TRBV27 with TRBJ1-5; 10 nucleotides match TRBD1. The CDR3 is made up of 13 amino acids. V lost 5 bases to trimming and J lost 11 bases; unmatched junction nucleotides: 6. Germline V gene sequence: CDR1 MNHEY, CDR2 SMNVEV (reference sequence). The chain's CDR3 is CASSKGTGEAQHF. The DNA for the CDR3 is TGTGCCAGCAGTAAGGGGACAGGGGAAGCCCAGCATTTT.

As DNA, the CDR3 is TGTGCCACGGCAACAGATACGCAGTATTTT. Translated: CATATDTQYF. The chain links TRBV12-3 or TRBV12-4 to TRBJ2-3; D is unclear. This CDR3 is 10 amino acids long. V was pared by 10 bases and J by 3 bases, with 5 bases between.

The V and J genes are TRBV19 and TRBJ2-1, with 15 bases that match TRBD2. With 10 bases clipped from V and 9 bases from J, the junction kept 7 bases outside the gene matches. This CDR3 spans 14 amino acids. The germline gives CDR1 LNHDA, CDR2 SQIVND (reference sequence). The CDR3 is CATRTSGRVGEQFF. CDR3 sequence (DNA): TGTGCCACTCGGACTAGCGGGAGGGTTGGTGAGCAGTTCTTC.

The genes are TRBV20-1 and TRBJ2-7; D is perhaps TRBD1 (6 bases). V was pared by 3 bases and J by 5 bases, with 11 bases between. The length of the CDR3 is 12 residues. Per germline, CDR1 DFQATT and CDR2 SNEGSKA (reference sequence). CDR3 nucleotide sequence: TGCAGTGCTAGTACAGGGATCCACGAGCAGTACTTC. This sequence encodes CSASTGIHEQYF.

The chain has TRBV24-1 and TRBJ2-1; 9 nucleotides match TRBD2. CDR1 and CDR2 (germline): KGHDR, SFDVKD. Germline trimming cut 3 bases from V and 9 bases from J; bases unmatched to any gene: 11. The CDR3 runs 16 residues. The CDR3 spells CATSDRSGSSSGEQFF. Written as DNA, the CDR3 is TGTGCCACCAGTGATCGTAGCGGGAGCTCCTCAGGTGAGCAGTTCTTC.

The chain combines TRBV7-9 with TRBJ2-1, with D possibly being TRBD2 (6 bases). The CDR3 sequence is 12 residues long. V was shortened by 11 bases and J by 8 bases, with 16 bases between the two germline ends. Germline loops: CDR1 SEHNR, CDR2 FQNEAQ (reference sequence). As DNA, the CDR3 is TGTGCCTTAGCGGCCCTAACGGATGAGCAGTTCTTC. Encoded protein: CALAALTDEQFF.

The J gene is TRBJ2-3, the V gene TRBV4-2; D not certain. The V gene lost 0 bases and the J gene lost 0 bases, with 13 bases spanning the gap. Per germline, CDR1 LGHNA and CDR2 YNFKEQ. This CDR3 is 17 amino acids long. The CDR3 reads CASSQDLVGFSTDTQYF. The CDR3 bases are TGTGCCAGCAGCCAAGATCTGGTTGGGTTTAGCACAGATACGCAGTATTTT.

This rearrangement joins TRBV6-5 to TRBJ1-2; possible D gene TRBD1, 5 bases. CDR3 length: 12 residues. The germline V and J ends were trimmed by 7 bases and 8 bases, with 14 bases remaining between them. Germline V lookup: CDR1 MNHEY, CDR2 SVGAGI. The CDR3 protein is CASTLLGTGYTF. The CDR3 DNA is TGTGCCAGCACTTTATTGGGGACCGGCTACACCTTC.